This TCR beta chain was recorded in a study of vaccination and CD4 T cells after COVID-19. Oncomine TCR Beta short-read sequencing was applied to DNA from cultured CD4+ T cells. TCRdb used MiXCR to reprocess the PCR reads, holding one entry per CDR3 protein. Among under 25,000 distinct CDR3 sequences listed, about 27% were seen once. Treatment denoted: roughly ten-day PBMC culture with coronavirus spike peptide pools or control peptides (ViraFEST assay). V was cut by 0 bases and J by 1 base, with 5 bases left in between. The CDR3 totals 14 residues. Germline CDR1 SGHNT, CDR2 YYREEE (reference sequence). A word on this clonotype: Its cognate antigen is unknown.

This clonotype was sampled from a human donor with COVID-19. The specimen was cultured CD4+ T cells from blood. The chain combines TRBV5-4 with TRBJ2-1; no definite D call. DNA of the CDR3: TGTGCCAGCAGCTTGGTAGTTTCCTACAATGAGCAGTTCTTC. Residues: CASSLVVSYNEQFF.